This T cell receptor beta chain appears in the sequencing data of a study of T-cell memory formation after mild COVID-19. Using its own MiXCR run on the 5' RACE reads, TCRdb lists one record per CDR3 protein. This sample yields about 240,000 distinct CDR3 sequences, of which 7.5% to 10% are seen a single time; approximately 20% belongs to the top ten. The CDR3 runs 14 residues. From germline, CDR1 is DFQATT and CDR2 SNEGSKA (reference sequence). V was pared by 1 base and J by 2 bases, with 9 bases between. There are a few counts of this clonotype. The TCR was taken from a man aged 18 to 35 who had mild COVID-19 (a few samples of this study predate the infection). Cell type and time point are not known. The sample comprised PBMCs or a T cell subset sorted from them (not recorded which). The genes are TRBV20-1 and TRBJ2-1, with TRBD1 as a possible D gene (5 bases). The CDR3 DNA reads as TGCAGTGCTAGAGTGTGGGGCCCCTACAATGAGCAGTTCTTC. Its protein is CSARVWGPYNEQFF.